The 28 T cell receptor beta chains below were found in one sample sequenced in a study of beta chain features in type 1 diabetes. Regarding the study as a whole: The study found moderately but significantly shorter TCRB CDR3s in all four CD4+ subsets of Type 1 diabetes patients.

As every portion of the isolated RNA was reverse transcribed, the sequencing read expressed TCRB transcripts. Clones were sequenced by immunoSEQ multiplex PCR, and TCRdb holds only the in-frame ones, with some missing. This repertoire shows roughly 700,000 clones, around an eighth found once; its top ten account for about 0.02%. These receptors have no known antigen. Sequencing used naive CD4+ T cells from blood. Source of these receptors: a young man with type 1 diabetes.

The chain employs TRBV5-4 and TRBJ2-5, with D hard to call. Germline V gives CDR1 SGHNT, CDR2 YYREEE (reference sequence). This CDR3 contains 14 residues. Trimming stripped 1 base from V and 0 bases from J, with 7 bases between. The CDR3 DNA follows: TGTGCCAGCAGCTTGCGCGGAAACCAAGAGACCCAGTACTTC. It specifies CASSLRGNQETQYF.

This chain connects TRBV6-4 to TRBJ2-1; weak D call: TRBD1 (5 bases). The V gene lost 4 bases and the J gene lost 0 bases, with 13 bases spanning the gap. The V gene's germline CDR1 is MRHNA and CDR2 SNTAGT. The CDR3 runs to 16 residues. The DNA of the CDR3 is TGTGCCAGCAGTGTTTCACAGGTTACCTCCTACAATGAGCAGTTCTTC. Its protein product is CASSVSQVTSYNEQFF.

CDR3 residues: CASNTGSSGELFF. In nucleotides, the CDR3 is TGCGCCAGCAATACGGGGTCCTCCGGGGAGCTGTTTTTT. This rearrangement joins TRBV5-1 to TRBJ2-2; weak D call: TRBD2 (5 bases). Germline V lookup: CDR1 SGHRS, CDR2 YFSETQ. The CDR3 consists of 13 residues. The germline V and J ends were trimmed by 6 bases and 6 bases, with 12 bases remaining between them.

The J gene is TRBJ1-1, the V gene TRBV9; 7 bases match TRBD1. The V gene end was trimmed by 4 bases and the J gene end by 4 bases; junction bases not matched to a gene: 4. The germline V gene encodes CDR1 SGDLS and CDR2 YYNGEE. The CDR3 consists of 13 residues. CDR3 protein: CASSLQGITEAFF. As DNA, the CDR3 is TGTGCCAGCAGCCTACAGGGGATCACTGAAGCTTTCTTT.

The chain links TRBV14 to TRBJ1-5; D gene unclear. The CDR3 is made up of 12 amino acids. Deletions cut 6 bases from V and 5 bases from J, with 8 bases between. Germline V gives CDR1 SGHDN, CDR2 FVKESK. The DNA of the CDR3 is TGTGCCAGCAGTTATGTTGATCAGCCCCAGCATTTT. Its protein product is CASSYVDQPQHF.

The chain couples TRBV18 to TRBJ1-2; 9 bases map to TRBD1. Losses at the gene ends were 5 bases for V and 8 bases for J; bases not matched to a gene: 12. Germline V gene data show CDR1 as KGHSH and CDR2 as LQKENI. This CDR3 region has 15 residues. The CDR3 reads CASSYEDRGERGYTF. The CDR3 DNA is TGTGCCAGCTCATATGAGGACAGGGGAGAAAGGGGCTACACCTTC.

This rearrangement joins TRBV6-5 to TRBJ1-1; TRBD1 aligns across 8 bases. The V segment lost 10 bases and the J segment 12 bases; nucleotides outside the gene matches: 16. The germline CDR1 and CDR2 sequences are MNHEY and SVGAGI. The CDR3 contains 13 residues. The CDR3, as DNA: TGTGCCACCCGAAGTCCAGGGGGCGCGGAGACTTTCTTT. Its protein is CATRSPGGAETFF.

This clone was picked up a small number of times. The chain combines TRBV7-6 with TRBJ2-5; D unresolved. The CDR3 has 12 residues. The germline CDR1 and CDR2 sequences are SGHVS and FNYEAQ. Trimming left V 0 bases short and J 5 bases short, with 4 bases between. The CDR3 coding sequence is TGTGCCAGCAGCTTAGCGGTTGAGACCCAGTACTTC. This encodes CASSLAVETQYF.

The rearrangement links TRBV6-5 to TRBJ2-5; D is unclear. Germline CDR1 MNHEY, CDR2 SVGAGI. This CDR3 spans 12 amino acids. Trimming removed 8 bases from V and 2 bases from J, with 9 bases in between. CDR3 bases: TGTGCCAGCGGGTGGGAACAAGAGACCCAGTACTTC. Translated: CASGWEQETQYF.

The CDR3 protein is CASSLDTYVGEQYF. The CDR3 nucleotides read TGTGCCAGCAGCCTCGACACCTACGTTGGGGAGCAGTACTTC. V and J are TRBV7-9 and TRBJ2-7; the D is unclear. The CDR3 has 14 residues. Trimming shortened V by 5 bases and J by 7 bases, and 18 bases separated the two germline ends. Germline CDR1 is SEHNR and CDR2 is FQNEAQ (reference sequence). The entire variable domain, with the rest obtained from reference TRBV7-9 and TRBJ2-7, is as follows: DTGVSQNPRHKITKRGQNVTFRCDPISEHNRLYWYRQTLGQGPEFLTYFQNEAQLEKSRLLSDRFSAERPKGSFSTLEIQRTEQGDSAMYLCASSLDTYVGEQYFGPGTRLTVT.

This clone showed up just a few times. The V and J genes are TRBV4-2 and TRBJ1-4, with D perhaps TRBD1 (5 bases). CDR3 length equals 16 residues. The germline V and J ends were trimmed by 0 bases and 4 bases, with 12 bases remaining between them. The germline V gene has CDR1 LGHNA and CDR2 YNFKEQ. The CDR3 DNA reads TGTGCCAGCAGCCAAGAACAGGCGGGGAATAATGAAAAACTGTTTTTT. Translation: CASSQEQAGNNEKLFF.

This clone was observed a handful of times. The chain joins TRBV18 to TRBJ2-7; TRBD1 matches 7 bases. V was pared by 5 bases and J by 2 bases, with 9 bases of the junction left unmatched. The CDR3 consists of 15 residues. From germline, CDR1 is KGHSH and CDR2 LQKENI. The CDR3 nucleotides are TGTGCCAGCTCAGCGACCGGGACAGCTACCTACGAGCAGTACTTC. This sequence encodes CASSATGTATYEQYF.

The chain links TRBV6-6 to TRBJ2-7; 9 bases are shared with TRBD1. The CDR3 extends over 13 amino acids. Germline assignment: CDR1 MNHNY and CDR2 SVGAGI (reference sequence). With V trimmed by 5 bases and J by 5 bases, 4 bases remained unmatched. The DNA for the CDR3 is TGTGCCAGCAGTCGCGGGACAGGGAACGAGCAGTACTTC. It yields the protein CASSRGTGNEQYF.

This clone occurred a few times. This sequence joins TRBV9 and TRBJ1-6; D gene uncertain. Germline V gene sequence: CDR1 SGDLS, CDR2 YYNGEE. The CDR3 is 13 amino acids. Trimming took off 0 bases at V and 13 bases at J, with 11 bases between the two ends. CDR3 in DNA: TGTGCCAGCAGCGTAGATTCCGGTCGGCCCCTCCACTTT. It yields the protein CASSVDSGRPLHF.

This clone was counted between two and nine times. V gene TRBV5-6 combines with J gene TRBJ2-3, with 9 bases fitting TRBD1. Trimming removed 3 bases from V and 4 bases from J; junction bases left unmatched: 6. Germline assignment: CDR1 SGHDT and CDR2 YYEEEE. The CDR3 length is 15 residues. CDR3 nucleotides: TGTGCCAGCAGCTACCGGACAGGGGAAGCAGATACGCAGTATTTT. Translation: CASSYRTGEADTQYF.

The table lists this clone with a few counts. The chain uses TRBV5-1 and TRBJ2-3, with 15 bases identical to TRBD2. With V trimmed by 4 bases and J by 4 bases, 7 bases remained unmatched. The CDR3 runs 17 residues. Germline V gene lookup returns CDR1 SGHRS and CDR2 YFSETQ. DNA for the CDR3: TGCGCCAGCAGCCACGGAGGGACTAGCGGGGGGCCAGATACGCAGTATTTT. This encodes CASSHGGTSGGPDTQYF. Drawing the rest from reference TRBV5-1 and TRBJ2-3, the complete variable domain is KAGVTQTPRYLIKTRGQQVTLSCSPISGHRSVSWYQQTPGQGLQFLFEYFSETQRNKGNFPGRFSGRQFSNSRSEMNVSTLELGDSALYLCASSHGGTSGGPDTQYFGPGTRLTVL.

The chain joins TRBV5-6 to TRBJ1-5; D uncertain. The CDR3 is 14 residues long. Germline lookup yields CDR1 SGHDT and CDR2 YYEEEE. V lost 4 bases to trimming and J lost 1 base, with 9 bases between them. In DNA, the CDR3 is TGTGCCAGCAGCCACGACCGGAGCAATCAGCCCCAGCATTTT. Its protein product is CASSHDRSNQPQHF.

The chain is built from TRBV5-1 and TRBJ2-1, with D perhaps TRBD1 (6 bases). Germline CDR1 SGHRS, CDR2 YFSETQ. V was clipped by 6 bases and J by 0 bases, with 13 bases between them. The CDR3 totals 15 residues. The CDR3 protein is CASTHTGSSYNEQFF. Written as DNA, the CDR3 is TGCGCCAGCACACACACAGGGTCCTCCTACAATGAGCAGTTCTTC.

The V and J genes are TRBV7-2 and TRBJ1-2; 7 positions match TRBD1. Germline loops: CDR1 SGHTA, CDR2 FQGNSA. V shed 2 bases, J shed 5 bases, and the junction held 5 bases outside the gene matches. The CDR3 covers 14 residues. The CDR3 nucleotides are TGTGCCAGCAGCTTACACAGGGGTGGTTATGGCTACACCTTC. This translates into CASSLHRGGYGYTF.

The chain recombines TRBV5-6 with TRBJ2-6, with 8 bases that match TRBD1. The CDR3 has 15 amino acids. Trimming removed 4 bases from V and 3 bases from J; junction bases left unmatched: 3. Germline CDR1 is SGHDT and CDR2 is YYEEEE. The CDR3 DNA follows: TGTGCCAGCAGCAAAGGGACAGGTGGGGCCAACGTCCTGACTTTC. Residues: CASSKGTGGANVLTF.

The chain joins TRBV7-8 to TRBJ1-2, with TRBD1 identical over 8 bases. With 2 bases clipped from V and 3 bases from J, the junction kept 5 bases outside the gene matches. Per the germline V gene, CDR1 is SGHVS and CDR2 is FQNEAQ. This CDR3 is built from 15 residues. This CDR3 reads CASSLRTGHDYGYTF. The CDR3 DNA is TGTGCCAGCAGCTTACGGACAGGGCACGACTATGGCTACACCTTC. Filled out from reference TRBV7-8 and TRBJ1-2, the complete variable domain reads GAGVSQSPRYKVAKRGQDVALRCDPISGHVSLFWYQQALGQGPEFLTYFQNEAQLDKSGLPSDRFFAERPEGSVSTLKIQRTQQEDSAVYLCASSLRTGHDYGYTFGSGTRLTVV.

This clone was detected a few times. This sequence joins TRBV5-1 and TRBJ2-5; D uncertain. Between the trimmed V and J ends, which lost 4 bases and 5 bases, there was a span of 9 bases. The CDR3 totals 12 residues. Germline lookup yields CDR1 SGHRS and CDR2 YFSETQ. CDR3 nucleotide sequence: TGCGCCAGCAGCCCGCAGGAGGAGACCCAGTACTTC. Protein: CASSPQEETQYF.

The CDR3 DNA sequence: TGTGCCAGCAGCAGGGGGGAAGATTGGCAGCCCCAGCATTTT. Residues: CASSRGEDWQPQHF. The chain is built from TRBV7-9 and TRBJ1-5; weak D call: TRBD1 (6 bases). Germline V gene data show CDR1 as SEHNR and CDR2 as FQNEAQ (reference sequence). This CDR3 contains 14 residues. V was pared by 5 bases and J by 7 bases, with 15 bases between. Full variable domain (remainder filled in from reference TRBV7-9 and TRBJ1-5): DTGVSQNPRHKITKRGQNVTFRCDPISEHNRLYWYRQTLGQGPEFLTYFQNEAQLEKSRLLSDRFSAERPKGSFSTLEIQRTEQGDSAMYLCASSRGEDWQPQHFGDGTRLSIL.

V usage is TRBV5-1 and J usage is TRBJ2-7; tentative D call: TRBD1 (5 bases). Germline CDR1 SGHRS, CDR2 YFSETQ. The V and J ends lost 0 bases and 3 bases respectively, with 10 bases between them. The CDR3 totals 14 residues. CDR3 amino acids: CASSLEQANYEQYF. Written as DNA, the CDR3 is TGCGCCAGCAGCTTGGAACAGGCTAACTACGAGCAGTACTTC.

This rearrangement joins TRBV28 to TRBJ1-2; TRBD1 is a possible D gene (6 bases). Trimming cost V 8 bases and J 3 bases, with 19 bases left between them. The CDR3 has 15 amino acids. Germline V gene data show CDR1 as MDHEN and CDR2 as SYDVKM. The CDR3 DNA reads as TGTGCCAGCCGCGGCAGTTCCTCAGGGGACTATGGCTACACCTTC. It encodes CASRGSSSGDYGYTF.

In its sample, this clone was seen a few times. The V gene is TRBV10-3, the J gene TRBJ1-5, with D possibly being TRBD1 (6 bases). V lost 3 bases to trimming and J lost 0 bases, with 9 bases between them. The germline CDR1 and CDR2 sequences are ENHRY and SYGVKD. This CDR3 region has 15 residues. CDR3 in DNA: TGTGCCATCAGTGATCAGGGGAATAGCAATCAGCCCCAGCATTTT. Its translation is CAISDQGNSNQPQHF.

Comment on this clone: This sample includes further DNA sequences coding for the same CDR3. The V call is TRBV2, the J call TRBJ1-2; D is undetermined. The germline V and J ends were trimmed by 6 bases and 2 bases, with 4 bases remaining between them. Germline-derived CDR1 and CDR2 are SNHLY and FYNNEI. The CDR3 consists of 11 residues. The CDR3 spells CASSPNYGYTF. DNA of the CDR3: TGTGCCAGCAGCCCCAACTATGGCTACACCTTC.

The sample holds a few counts of this clone. The chain links TRBV9 to TRBJ1-5; D not resolved. The CDR3 runs to 13 residues. Germline CDR1 SGDLS, CDR2 YYNGEE. The V end was cut by 4 bases, the J end by 7 bases, with 12 bases between. CDR3 protein: CASSRTLDQPQHF. CDR3 nucleotides: TGTGCCAGCAGCCGTACATTAGACCAGCCCCAGCATTTT.